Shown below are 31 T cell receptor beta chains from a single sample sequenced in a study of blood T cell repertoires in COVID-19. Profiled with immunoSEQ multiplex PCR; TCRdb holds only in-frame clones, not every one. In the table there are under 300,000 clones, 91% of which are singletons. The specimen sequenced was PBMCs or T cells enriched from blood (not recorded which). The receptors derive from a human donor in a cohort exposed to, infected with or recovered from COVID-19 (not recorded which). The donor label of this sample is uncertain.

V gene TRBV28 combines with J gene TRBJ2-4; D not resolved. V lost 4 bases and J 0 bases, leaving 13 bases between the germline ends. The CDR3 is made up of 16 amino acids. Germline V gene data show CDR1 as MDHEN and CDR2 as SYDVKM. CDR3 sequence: CASSSPLKLAKNIQYF. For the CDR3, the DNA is TGTGCCAGCAGTTCCCCCCTGAAACTAGCCAAAAACATTCAGTACTTC.

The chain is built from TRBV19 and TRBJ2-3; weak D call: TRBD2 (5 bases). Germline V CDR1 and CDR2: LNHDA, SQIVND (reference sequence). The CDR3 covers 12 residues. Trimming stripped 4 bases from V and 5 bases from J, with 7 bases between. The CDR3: CASSKLGDTQYF. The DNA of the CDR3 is TGTGCCAGTAGTAAACTAGGAGATACGCAGTATTTT.

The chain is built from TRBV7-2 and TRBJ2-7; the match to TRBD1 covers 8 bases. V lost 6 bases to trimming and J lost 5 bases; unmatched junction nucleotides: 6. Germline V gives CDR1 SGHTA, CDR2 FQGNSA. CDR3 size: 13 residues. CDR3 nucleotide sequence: TGTGCCAGCAGTCGGACAGGGTGGAACGAGCAGTACTTC. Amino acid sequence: CASSRTGWNEQYF.

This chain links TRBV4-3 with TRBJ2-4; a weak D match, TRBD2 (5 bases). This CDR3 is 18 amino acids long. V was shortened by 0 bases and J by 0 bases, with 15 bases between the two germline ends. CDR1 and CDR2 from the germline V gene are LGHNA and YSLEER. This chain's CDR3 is CASSQDTPGSEAKNIQYF. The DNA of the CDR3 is TGCGCCAGCAGCCAAGATACCCCGGGGTCGGAAGCCAAAAACATTCAGTACTTC.

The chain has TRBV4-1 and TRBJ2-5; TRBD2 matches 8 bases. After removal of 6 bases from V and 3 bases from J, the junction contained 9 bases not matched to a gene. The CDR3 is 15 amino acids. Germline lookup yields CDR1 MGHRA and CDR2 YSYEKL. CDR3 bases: TGCGCCAGCAGTCTTCGGGGGGGGCGAGAAGAGACCCAGTACTTC. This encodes CASSLRGGREETQYF.

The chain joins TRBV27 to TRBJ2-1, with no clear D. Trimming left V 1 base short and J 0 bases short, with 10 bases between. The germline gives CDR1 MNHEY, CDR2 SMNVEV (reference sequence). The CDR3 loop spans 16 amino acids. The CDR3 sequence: CASSLYPPSSYNEQFF. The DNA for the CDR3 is TGTGCCAGCAGTTTATATCCCCCGAGCTCCTACAATGAGCAGTTCTTC.

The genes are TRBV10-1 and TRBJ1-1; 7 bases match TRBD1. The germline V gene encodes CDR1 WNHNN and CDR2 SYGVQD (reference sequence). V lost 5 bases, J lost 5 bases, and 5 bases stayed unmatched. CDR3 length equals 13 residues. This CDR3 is CASSIRGQTEAFF. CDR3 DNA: TGCGCCAGCAGTATAAGGGGGCAAACTGAAGCTTTCTTT.

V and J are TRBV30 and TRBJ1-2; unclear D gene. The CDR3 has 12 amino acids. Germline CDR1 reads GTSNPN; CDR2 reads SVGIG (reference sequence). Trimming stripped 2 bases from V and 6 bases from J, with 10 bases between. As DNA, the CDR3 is TGTGCCTGGAGTCCAGGAGGGCATGGCTACACCTTC. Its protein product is CAWSPGGHGYTF.

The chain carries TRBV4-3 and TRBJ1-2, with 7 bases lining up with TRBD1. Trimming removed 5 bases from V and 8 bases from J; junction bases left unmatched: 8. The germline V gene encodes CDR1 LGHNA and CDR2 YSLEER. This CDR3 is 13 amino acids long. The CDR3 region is CASSTRDSEGYTF. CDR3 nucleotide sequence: TGCGCCAGCAGCACCCGGGACAGTGAGGGCTACACCTTC.

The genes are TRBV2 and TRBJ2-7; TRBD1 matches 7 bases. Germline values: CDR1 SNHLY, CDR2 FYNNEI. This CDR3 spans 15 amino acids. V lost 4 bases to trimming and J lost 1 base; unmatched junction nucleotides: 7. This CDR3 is CASSGDRVISYEQYF. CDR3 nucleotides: TGTGCCAGCAGTGGAGACAGGGTGATATCCTACGAGCAGTACTTC.

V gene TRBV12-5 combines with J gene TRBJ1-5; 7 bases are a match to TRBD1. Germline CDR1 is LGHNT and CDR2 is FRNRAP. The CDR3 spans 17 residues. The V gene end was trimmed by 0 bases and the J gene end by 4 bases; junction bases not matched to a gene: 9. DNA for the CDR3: TGTGCTAGTGGTTTGGTACTCGGCCAGGGGGAAAATCAGCCCCAGCATTTT. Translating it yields CASGLVLGQGENQPQHF.

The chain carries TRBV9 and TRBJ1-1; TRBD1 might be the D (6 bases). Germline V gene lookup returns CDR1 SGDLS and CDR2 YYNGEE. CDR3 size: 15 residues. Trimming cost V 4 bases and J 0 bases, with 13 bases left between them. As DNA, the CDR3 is TGTGCCAGCAGCCCACGGACAGACATGAACACTGAAGCTTTCTTT. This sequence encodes CASSPRTDMNTEAFF.

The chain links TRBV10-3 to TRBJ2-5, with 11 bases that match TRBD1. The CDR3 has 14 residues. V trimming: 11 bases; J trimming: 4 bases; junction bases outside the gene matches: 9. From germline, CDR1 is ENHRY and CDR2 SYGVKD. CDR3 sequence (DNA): TGTGCCGTAGGGAAGGGACAGGGGGGAGAGACCCAGTACTTC. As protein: CAVGKGQGGETQYF.

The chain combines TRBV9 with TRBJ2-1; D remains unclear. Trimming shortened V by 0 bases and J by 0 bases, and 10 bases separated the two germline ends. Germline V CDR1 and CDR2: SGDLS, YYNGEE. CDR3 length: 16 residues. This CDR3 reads CASSVEVSSSYNEQFF. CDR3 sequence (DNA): TGTGCCAGCAGCGTAGAAGTCTCCAGCTCCTACAATGAGCAGTTCTTC.

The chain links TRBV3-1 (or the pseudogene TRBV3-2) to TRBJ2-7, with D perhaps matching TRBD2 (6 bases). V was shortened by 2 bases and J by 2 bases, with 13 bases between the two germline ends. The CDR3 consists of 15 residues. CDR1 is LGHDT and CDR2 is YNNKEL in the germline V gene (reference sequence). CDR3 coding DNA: TGTGCCAGCAGCCAAAGTAAACTAGCAGCCTACGAGCAGTACTTC. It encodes CASSQSKLAAYEQYF.

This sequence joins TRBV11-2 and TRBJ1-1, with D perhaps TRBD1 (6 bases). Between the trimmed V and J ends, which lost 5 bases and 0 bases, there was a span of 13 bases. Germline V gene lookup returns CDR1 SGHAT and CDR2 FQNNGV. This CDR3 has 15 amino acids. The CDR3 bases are TGTGCCAGCAGCCCAGTACAGGGTATGAACACTGAAGCTTTCTTT. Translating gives CASSPVQGMNTEAFF.

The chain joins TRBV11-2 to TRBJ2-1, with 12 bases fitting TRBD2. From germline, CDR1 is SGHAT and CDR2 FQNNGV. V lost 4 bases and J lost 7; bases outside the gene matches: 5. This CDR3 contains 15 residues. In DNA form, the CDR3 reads TGTGCCAGCAGCTCCGGACTAGCGGGGAGGAATGAGCAGTTCTTC. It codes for CASSSGLAGRNEQFF. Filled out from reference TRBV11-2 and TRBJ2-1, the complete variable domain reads EAGVAQSPRYKIIEKRQSVAFWCNPISGHATLYWYQQILGQGPKLLIQFQNNGVVDDSQLPKDRFSAERLKGVDSTLKIQPAKLEDSAVYLCASSSGLAGRNEQFFGPGTRLTVL.

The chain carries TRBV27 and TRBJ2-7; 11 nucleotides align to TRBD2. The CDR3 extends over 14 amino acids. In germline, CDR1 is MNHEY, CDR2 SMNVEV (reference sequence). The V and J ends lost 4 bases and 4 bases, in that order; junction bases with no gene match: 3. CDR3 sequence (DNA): TGTGCCAGCAGTTCACTAGCGGGGGTTTACGAGCAGTACTTC. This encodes CASSSLAGVYEQYF.

For the CDR3, the DNA is TGTGCCAGCAGCCCTCAGGGGGTTCGGGCTCAGCCCCAGCATTTT. Its protein is CASSPQGVRAQPQHF. This rearrangement joins TRBV6-2 or TRBV6-3 to TRBJ1-5, with 7 positions matching TRBD1. Germline V CDR1 and CDR2: MNHEY, SVGEGT. V lost 6 bases and J lost 6; bases outside the gene matches: 11. The CDR3 covers 15 residues.

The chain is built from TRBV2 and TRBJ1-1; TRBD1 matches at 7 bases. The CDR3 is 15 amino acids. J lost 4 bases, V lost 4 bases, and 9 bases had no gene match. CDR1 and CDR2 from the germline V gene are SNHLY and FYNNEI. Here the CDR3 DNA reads TGTGCCAGCAGTGTCCCGACAGGGATGGTCACTGAAGCTTTCTTT. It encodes CASSVPTGMVTEAFF.

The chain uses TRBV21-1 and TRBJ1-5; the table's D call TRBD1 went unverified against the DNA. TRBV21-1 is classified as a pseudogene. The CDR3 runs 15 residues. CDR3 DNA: TGTGCCAGCACCCCGACAGGGGGTAGCAATCAGCCCCAGCATTTT. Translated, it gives CASTPTGGSNQPQHF.

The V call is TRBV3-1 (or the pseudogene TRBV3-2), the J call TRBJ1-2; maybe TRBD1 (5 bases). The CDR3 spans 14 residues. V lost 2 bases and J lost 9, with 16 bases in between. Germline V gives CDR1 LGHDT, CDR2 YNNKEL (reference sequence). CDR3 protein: CASSQTADNARYTF. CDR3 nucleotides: TGTGCCAGCAGCCAAACCGCGGACAACGCGCGCTACACCTTC.

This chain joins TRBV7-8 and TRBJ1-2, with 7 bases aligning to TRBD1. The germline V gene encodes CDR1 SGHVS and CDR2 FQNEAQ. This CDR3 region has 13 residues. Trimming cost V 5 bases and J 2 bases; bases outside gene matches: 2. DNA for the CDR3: TGTGCCAGCAGCACGGGACAGAACTATGGCTACACCTTC. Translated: CASSTGQNYGYTF.

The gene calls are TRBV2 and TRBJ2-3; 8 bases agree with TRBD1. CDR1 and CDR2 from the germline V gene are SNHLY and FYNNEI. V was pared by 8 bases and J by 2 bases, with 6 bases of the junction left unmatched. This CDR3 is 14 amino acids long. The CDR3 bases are TGTGCCAGCGGGGGGACAGGAGCCACAGATACGCAGTATTTT. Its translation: CASGGTGATDTQYF.

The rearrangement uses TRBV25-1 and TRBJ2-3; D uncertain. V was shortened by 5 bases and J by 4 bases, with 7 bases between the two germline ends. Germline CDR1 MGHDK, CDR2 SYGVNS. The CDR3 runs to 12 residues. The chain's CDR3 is CASSSRADTQYF. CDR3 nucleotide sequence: TGTGCCAGCAGTTCCCGCGCAGATACGCAGTATTTT.

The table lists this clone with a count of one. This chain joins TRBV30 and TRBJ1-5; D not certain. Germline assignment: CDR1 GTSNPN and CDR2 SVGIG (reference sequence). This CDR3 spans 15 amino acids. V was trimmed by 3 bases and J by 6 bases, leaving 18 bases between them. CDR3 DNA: TGTGCCTGGAGCTCCTCCCTCGGGTCGGGTCAGCCCCAGCATTTT. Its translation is CAWSSSLGSGQPQHF.

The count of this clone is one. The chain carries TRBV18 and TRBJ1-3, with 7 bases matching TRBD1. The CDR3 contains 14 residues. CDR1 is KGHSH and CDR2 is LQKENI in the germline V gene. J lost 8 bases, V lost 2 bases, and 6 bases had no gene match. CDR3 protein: CASSPDRAGHTIYF. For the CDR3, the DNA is TGTGCCAGCTCACCAGACAGGGCCGGGCACACCATATATTTT. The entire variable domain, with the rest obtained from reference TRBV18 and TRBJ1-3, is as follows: NAGVMQNPRHLVRRRGQEARLRCSPMKGHSHVYWYRQLPEEGLKFMVYLQKENIIDESGMPKERFSAEFPKEGPSILRIQQVVRGDSAAYFCASSPDRAGHTIYFGEGSWLTVV.

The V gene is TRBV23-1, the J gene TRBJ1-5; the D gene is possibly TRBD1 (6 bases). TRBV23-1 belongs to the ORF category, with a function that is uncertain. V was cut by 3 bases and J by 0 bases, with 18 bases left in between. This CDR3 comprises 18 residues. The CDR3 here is CASSHLDRALFSNQPQHF. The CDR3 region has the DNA TGCGCCAGCAGTCACTTGGACAGAGCCCTTTTTAGCAATCAGCCCCAGCATTTT.

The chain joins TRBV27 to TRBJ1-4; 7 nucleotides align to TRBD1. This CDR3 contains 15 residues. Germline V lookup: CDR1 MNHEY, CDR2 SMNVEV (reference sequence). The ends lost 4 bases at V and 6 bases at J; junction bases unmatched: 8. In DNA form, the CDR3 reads TGTGCCAGCAGTTCACTAGGACAGGCCGATGAAAAACTGTTTTTT. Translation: CASSSLGQADEKLFF.

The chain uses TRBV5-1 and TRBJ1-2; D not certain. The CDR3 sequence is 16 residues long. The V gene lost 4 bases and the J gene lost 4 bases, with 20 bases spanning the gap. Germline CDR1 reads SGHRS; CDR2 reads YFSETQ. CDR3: CASSATPQQRIYGYTF. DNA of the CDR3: TGCGCCAGCAGCGCGACTCCCCAACAAAGGATCTATGGCTACACCTTC.

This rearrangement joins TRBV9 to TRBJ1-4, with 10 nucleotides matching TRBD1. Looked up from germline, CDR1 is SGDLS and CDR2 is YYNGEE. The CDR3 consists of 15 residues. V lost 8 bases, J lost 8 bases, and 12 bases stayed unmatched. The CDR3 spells CASAPPGTGDEKLFF. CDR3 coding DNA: TGTGCCAGTGCACCTCCAGGGACAGGGGACGAAAAACTGTTTTTT.